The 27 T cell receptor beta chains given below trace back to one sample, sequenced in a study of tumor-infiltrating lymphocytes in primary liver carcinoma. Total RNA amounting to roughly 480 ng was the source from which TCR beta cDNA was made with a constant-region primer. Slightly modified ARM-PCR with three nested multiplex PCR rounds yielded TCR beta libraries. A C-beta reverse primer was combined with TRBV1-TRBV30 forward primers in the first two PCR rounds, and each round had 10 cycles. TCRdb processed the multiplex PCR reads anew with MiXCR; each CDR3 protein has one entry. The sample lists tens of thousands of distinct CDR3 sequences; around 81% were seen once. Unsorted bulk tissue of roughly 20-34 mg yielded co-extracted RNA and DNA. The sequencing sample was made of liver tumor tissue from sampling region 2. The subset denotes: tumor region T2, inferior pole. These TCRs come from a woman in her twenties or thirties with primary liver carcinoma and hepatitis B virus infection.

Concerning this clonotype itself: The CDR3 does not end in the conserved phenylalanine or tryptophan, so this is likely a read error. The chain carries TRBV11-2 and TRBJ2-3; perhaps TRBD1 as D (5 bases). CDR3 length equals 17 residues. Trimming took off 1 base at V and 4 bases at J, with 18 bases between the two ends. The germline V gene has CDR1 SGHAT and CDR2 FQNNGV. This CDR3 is CASSLGGLTYRSDTQYL. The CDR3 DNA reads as TGTGCCAGCAGCTTAGGGGGATTAACGTACAGGTCAGATACGCAGTATTTG.

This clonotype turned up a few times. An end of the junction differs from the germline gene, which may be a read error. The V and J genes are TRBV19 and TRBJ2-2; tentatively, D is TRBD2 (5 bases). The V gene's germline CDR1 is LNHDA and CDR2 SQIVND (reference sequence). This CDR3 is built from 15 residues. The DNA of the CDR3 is TGTGCCAGTAGTTCGCGCTCCCTAGACACCGGGGAGCTGCTTTTT. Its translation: CASSSRSLDTGELLF.

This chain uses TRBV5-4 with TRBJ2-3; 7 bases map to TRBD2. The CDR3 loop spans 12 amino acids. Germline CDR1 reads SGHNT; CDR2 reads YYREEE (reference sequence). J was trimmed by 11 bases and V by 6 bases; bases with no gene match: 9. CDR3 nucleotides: TGTGCCAGCAAAAGCGGGGAAGGTATGCAGTATTTT. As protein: CASKSGEGMQYF.

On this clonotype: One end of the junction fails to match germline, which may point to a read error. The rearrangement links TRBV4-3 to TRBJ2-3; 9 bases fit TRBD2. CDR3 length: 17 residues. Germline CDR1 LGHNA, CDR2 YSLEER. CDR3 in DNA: TGCGCTAGCAGCCCCCGGGCGGGCGGGAGGGCGGGTATTACGCAGTATTTT. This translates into CASSPRAGGRAGITQYF.

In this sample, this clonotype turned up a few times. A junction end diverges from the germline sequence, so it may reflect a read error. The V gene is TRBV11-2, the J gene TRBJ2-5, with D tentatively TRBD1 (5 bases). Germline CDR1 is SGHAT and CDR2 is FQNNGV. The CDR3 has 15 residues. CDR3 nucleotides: TGTGCCAGTAGCTTTTTGACGACAGCCACTGAGACTCAGTACTTC. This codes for CASSFLTTATETQYF.

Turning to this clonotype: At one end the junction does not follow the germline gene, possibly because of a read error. The CDR3 here is CASSIAGAGYGIQYF. Here the CDR3 DNA reads TGTGCCAGCAGCATAGCCGGGGCAGGTTATGGCATCCAGTACTTC. The rearrangement links TRBV11-1 to TRBJ2-4; D is possibly TRBD1 or TRBD2 (5 bases each). The CDR3 consists of 15 residues. CDR1 is SGHAT, CDR2 FQDESV, per germline (reference sequence).

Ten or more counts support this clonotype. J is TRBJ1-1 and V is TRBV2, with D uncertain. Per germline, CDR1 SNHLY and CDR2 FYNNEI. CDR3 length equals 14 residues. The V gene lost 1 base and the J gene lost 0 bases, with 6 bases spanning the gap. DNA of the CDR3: TGTGCCAGCAGTGAAGGCCAACTGAACACTGAAGCTTTCTTT. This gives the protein CASSEGQLNTEAFF.

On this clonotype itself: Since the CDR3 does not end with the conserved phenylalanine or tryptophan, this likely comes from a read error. This CDR3 reads CASSTSLTGGYNEQFY. CDR3 coding DNA: TGTGCCAGCAGCACCTCTCTAACGGGGGGATACAATGAGCAGTTCTAC. This chain links TRBV11-2 with TRBJ2-1; 7 positions match TRBD2. With V trimmed by 5 bases and J by 4 bases, 11 bases remained unmatched. Germline V lookup: CDR1 SGHAT, CDR2 FQNNGV. The CDR3 has 16 residues.

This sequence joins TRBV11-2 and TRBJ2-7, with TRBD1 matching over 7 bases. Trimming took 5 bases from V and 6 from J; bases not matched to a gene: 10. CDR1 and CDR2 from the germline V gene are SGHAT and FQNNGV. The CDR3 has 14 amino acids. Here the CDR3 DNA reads TGTGCCAGCAGCCCCCTGCCAGGGGGTAGCGAGCAGTACTTC. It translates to CASSPLPGGSEQYF.

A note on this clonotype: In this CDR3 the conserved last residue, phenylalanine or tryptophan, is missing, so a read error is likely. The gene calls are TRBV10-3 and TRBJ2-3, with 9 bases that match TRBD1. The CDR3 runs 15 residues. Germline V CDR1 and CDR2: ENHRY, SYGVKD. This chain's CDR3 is CAISEPGTGTDKQYC. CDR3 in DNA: TGTGCCATCAGTGAACCCGGGACAGGGACCGATAAGCAGTATTGT.

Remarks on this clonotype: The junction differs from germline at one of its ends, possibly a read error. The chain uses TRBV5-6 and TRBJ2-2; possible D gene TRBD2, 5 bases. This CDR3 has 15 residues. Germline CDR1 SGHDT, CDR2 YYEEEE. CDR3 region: CASRLAPRATGELLF. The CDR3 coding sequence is TGTGCCAGCCGCTTGGCACCCAGAGCAACCGGGGAGCTGCTTTTT.

The CDR3 DNA follows: TGTGCCAGCAGTCCGTTCACGGGAGGACGCTCCAATCAGTCCCGGCATTTT. Translation: CASSPFTGGRSNQSRHF. The V gene is TRBV28, the J gene TRBJ1-5; unclear D gene. From germline, CDR1 is MDHEN and CDR2 SYDVKM. The CDR3 has 17 residues. V lost 5 bases to trimming and J lost 15 bases, with 32 bases between them. The variable domain in full, completed from reference TRBV28 and TRBJ1-5, reads DVKVTQSSRYLVKRTGEKVFLECVQDMDHENMFWYRQDPGLGLRLIYFSYDVKMKEKGDIPEGYSVSREKKERFSLILESASTNQTSMYLCASSPFTGGRSNQSRHFGDGTRLSIL.

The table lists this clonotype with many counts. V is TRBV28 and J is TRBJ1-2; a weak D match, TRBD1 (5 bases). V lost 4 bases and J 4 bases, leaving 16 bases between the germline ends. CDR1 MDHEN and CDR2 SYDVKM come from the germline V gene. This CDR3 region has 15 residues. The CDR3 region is CASSSEGRESYGYTF. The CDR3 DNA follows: TGTGCCAGCAGTTCAGAGGGACGGGAAAGCTATGGCTACACCTTC.

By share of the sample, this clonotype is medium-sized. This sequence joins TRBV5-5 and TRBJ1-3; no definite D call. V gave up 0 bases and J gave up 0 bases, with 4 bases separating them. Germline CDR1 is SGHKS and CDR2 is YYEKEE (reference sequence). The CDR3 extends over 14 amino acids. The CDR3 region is CASSLGGSGNTIYF. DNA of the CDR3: TGTGCCAGCAGCTTGGGCGGCTCTGGAAACACCATATATTTT.

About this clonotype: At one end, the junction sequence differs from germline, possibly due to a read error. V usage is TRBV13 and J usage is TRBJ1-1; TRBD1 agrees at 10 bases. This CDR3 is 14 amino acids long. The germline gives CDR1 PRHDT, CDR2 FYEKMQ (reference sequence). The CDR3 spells CASRTGGANIEAFF. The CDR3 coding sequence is TGTGCAAGCAGGACAGGGGGTGCAAACATTGAAGCCTTCTTT. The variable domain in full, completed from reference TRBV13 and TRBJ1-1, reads AAGVIQSPRHLIKEKRETATLKCYPIPRHDTVYWYQQGPGQDPQFLISFYEKMQSDKGSIPDRFSAQQFSDYHSELNMSSLELGDSALYFCASRTGGANIEAFFGQGTRLTVV.

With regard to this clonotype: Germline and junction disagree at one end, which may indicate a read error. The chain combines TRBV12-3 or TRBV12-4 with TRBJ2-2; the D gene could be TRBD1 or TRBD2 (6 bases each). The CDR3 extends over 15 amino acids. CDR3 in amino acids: CISRGWDTNTGELFF. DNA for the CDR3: TGCATCAGCCGGGGGTGGGACACGAACACCGGGGAGCTGTTTTTT.

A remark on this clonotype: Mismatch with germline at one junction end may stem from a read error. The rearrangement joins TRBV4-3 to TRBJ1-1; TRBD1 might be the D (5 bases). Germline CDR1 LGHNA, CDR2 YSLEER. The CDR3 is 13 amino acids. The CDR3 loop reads CASSQDPGPPALF. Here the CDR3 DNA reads TGCGCCAGCAGCCAAGATCCGGGGCCTCCAGCTCTCTTC.

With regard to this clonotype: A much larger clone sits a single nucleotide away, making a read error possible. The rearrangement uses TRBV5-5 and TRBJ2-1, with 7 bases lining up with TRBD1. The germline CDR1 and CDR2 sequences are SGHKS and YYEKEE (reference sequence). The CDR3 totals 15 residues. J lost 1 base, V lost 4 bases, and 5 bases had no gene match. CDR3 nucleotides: TGTGCCAGCAGCCCTGGACAGGATTCCTACAATGAGCAGTTCTTC. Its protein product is CASSPGQDSYNEQFF.

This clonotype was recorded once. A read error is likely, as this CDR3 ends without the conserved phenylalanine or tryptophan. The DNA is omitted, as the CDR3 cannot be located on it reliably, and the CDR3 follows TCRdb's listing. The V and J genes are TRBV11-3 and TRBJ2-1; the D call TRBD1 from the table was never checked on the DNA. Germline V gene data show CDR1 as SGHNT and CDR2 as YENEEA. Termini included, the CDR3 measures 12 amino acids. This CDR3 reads CATPLTGVERFL.

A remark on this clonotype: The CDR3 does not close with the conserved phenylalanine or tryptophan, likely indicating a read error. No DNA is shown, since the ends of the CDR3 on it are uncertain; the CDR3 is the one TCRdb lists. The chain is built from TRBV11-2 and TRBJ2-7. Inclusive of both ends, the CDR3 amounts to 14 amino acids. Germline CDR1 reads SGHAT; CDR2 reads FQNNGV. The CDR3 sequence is CASSLTDGAYEQYI.

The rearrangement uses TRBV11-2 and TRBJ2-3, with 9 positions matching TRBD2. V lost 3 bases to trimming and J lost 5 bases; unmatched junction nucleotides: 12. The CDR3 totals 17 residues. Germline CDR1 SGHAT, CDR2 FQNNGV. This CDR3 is CASSFTFGTSSLDTQYF. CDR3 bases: TGTGCCAGCAGCTTCACCTTTGGGACTAGCAGTTTAGATACGCAGTATTTT.

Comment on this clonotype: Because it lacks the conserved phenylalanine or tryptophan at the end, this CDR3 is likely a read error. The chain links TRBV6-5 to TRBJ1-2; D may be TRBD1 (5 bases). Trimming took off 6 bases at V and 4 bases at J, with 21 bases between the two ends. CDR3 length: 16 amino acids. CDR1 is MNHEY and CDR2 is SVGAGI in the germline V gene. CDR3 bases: TGTGCCAGCAGGGGGACGGTCGGAGGTCCTAGCTATGGCTACACCATC. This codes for CASRGTVGGPSYGYTI.

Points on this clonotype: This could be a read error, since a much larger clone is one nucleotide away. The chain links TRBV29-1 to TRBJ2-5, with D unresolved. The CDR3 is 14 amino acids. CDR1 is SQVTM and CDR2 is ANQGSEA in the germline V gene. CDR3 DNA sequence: TGCAACGTTGGTACTATAGGTTTCCAAGAGACCCTGTACTTC. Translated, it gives CNVGTIGFQETLYF.

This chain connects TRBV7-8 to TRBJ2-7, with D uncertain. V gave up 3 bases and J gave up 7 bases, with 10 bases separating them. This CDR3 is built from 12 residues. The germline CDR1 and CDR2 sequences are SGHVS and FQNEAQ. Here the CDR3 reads CASSFGPGEQYF. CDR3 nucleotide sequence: TGTGCCAGCAGCTTCGGACCAGGTGAGCAGTACTTC.

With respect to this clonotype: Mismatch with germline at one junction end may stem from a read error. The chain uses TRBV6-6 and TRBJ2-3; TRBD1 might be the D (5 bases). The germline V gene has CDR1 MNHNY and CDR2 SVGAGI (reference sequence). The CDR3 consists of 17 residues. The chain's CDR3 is CASRYQTGPRRTGTQYF. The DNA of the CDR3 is TGTGCCAGCAGATACCAGACCGGACCCCGACGCACAGGTACGCAGTATTTT.

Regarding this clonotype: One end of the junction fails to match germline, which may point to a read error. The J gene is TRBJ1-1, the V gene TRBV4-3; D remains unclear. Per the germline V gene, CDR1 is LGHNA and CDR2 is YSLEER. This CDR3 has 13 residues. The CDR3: CASSQNPGFPAFF. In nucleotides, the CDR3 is TGCGCGAGCAGCCAAAATCCGGGGTTTCCAGCTTTCTTT.

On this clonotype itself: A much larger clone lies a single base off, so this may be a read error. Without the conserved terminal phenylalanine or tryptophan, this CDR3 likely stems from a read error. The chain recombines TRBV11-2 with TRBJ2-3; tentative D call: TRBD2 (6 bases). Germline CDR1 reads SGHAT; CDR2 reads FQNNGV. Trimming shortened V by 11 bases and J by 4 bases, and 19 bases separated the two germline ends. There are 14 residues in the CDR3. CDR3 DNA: TGTGCCGGAGGGGCACGGGAGCCCGCAGATACGCAGTATATT. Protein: CAGGAREPADTQYI.